One and the same sample provided the 24 T cell receptor beta chains below, sequenced in a study of persistence of HIV-infected CD4 T cells. These TCRs' antigens remain unknown. Nonspecific anti-CD3/anti-CD28 bead stimulation represents the broad CD4+ T cell repertoire. Sorting of responding CD4+ T cells relied on upregulated CD40 ligand together with CD69. This was the immunoSEQ version 4 assay in survey mode. Sequenced by immunoSEQ multiplex PCR; TCRdb stores in-frame clones only, minus some. The data show roughly 48,000 clones, 88% seen once. The specimen comprised CD4+ T cells sorted from PBMCs after 18-hour stimulation, sampled from a patient who received antiretroviral therapy. The receptor set was obtained from an adult woman with HIV who was CMV-seropositive.

The chain links TRBV12-3 or TRBV12-4 to TRBJ1-2; D remains ambiguous. The CDR3 has 12 residues. The V end lost 5 bases, the J end lost 3 bases, and 7 bases lay between the germline ends. In nucleotides, the CDR3 is TGTGCCAGCAGTAGCCAGGACTATGGCTACACCTTC. Protein: CASSSQDYGYTF.

The chain links TRBV15 to TRBJ1-3; D is unresolved. CDR1 and CDR2 from the germline V gene are LNHNV and YYDKDF (reference sequence). The CDR3 sequence is 15 residues long. Trimming pared 0 bases from V and 7 bases from J, leaving 13 bases between. CDR3 sequence (DNA): TGTGCCACCAGCAGAGATCTAACGGTCGGGAACACCATATATTTT. It yields the protein CATSRDLTVGNTIYF.

Comments on this clone: Because the CDR3's place on the DNA is in doubt, the DNA is left out and the CDR3 is given as listed by TCRdb. The chain combines TRBV12-5 with TRBJ1-5. Germline lookup yields CDR1 LGHNT and CDR2 FRNRAP. The CDR3 has 19 residues if both end residues are counted. Here the CDR3 reads CASGLTSGRVLYSNQPQHF.

This clone was picked up one time. V usage is TRBV20-1 and J usage is TRBJ1-6; D gene uncertain. Germline V CDR1 and CDR2: DFQATT, SNEGSKA (reference sequence). Trimming cost V 3 bases and J 8 bases, with 11 bases left between them. The CDR3 loop spans 13 amino acids. Here the CDR3 reads CSASMGRDSPLHF. DNA of the CDR3: TGCAGTGCTAGTATGGGGAGAGATTCACCCCTCCACTTT.

J is TRBJ2-1 and V is TRBV6-6, with 7 bases matching TRBD2. The CDR3 extends over 14 amino acids. Germline V gives CDR1 MNHNY, CDR2 SVGAGI (reference sequence). Trimming removed 8 bases from V and 9 bases from J; junction bases left unmatched: 13. The CDR3 sequence: CASLSGTLMSEQFF. The CDR3 nucleotides are TGTGCCAGCCTCAGCGGGACGTTGATGTCTGAGCAGTTCTTC.

The chain joins TRBV29-1 to TRBJ2-1, with 11 positions matching TRBD2. The CDR3 has 13 residues. The V and J ends lost 6 bases and 8 bases, in that order; junction bases with no gene match: 6. CDR1 is SQVTM and CDR2 is ANQGSEA in the germline V gene. The CDR3 coding sequence is TGCAGCGTCGCTAGCGGGGGGACTGATGAGCAGTTCTTC. This sequence encodes CSVASGGTDEQFF.

This clone was seen just once. The chain carries TRBV6-4 and TRBJ1-2, with TRBD1 matching over 7 bases. The CDR3 covers 15 residues. V dropped 6 bases and J dropped 0; count of bases not matched to a gene: 7. Per germline, CDR1 MRHNA and CDR2 SNTAGT. The CDR3 here is CASSATGASNYGYTF. CDR3 DNA: TGTGCCAGCAGCGCTACAGGGGCATCTAACTATGGCTACACCTTC.

The rearrangement joins TRBV12-3 or TRBV12-4 to TRBJ1-5; D call uncertain. With 3 bases removed from V and 4 bases from J, the gap between germline ends came to 7 bases. This CDR3 region has 13 residues. CDR3 sequence (DNA): TGTGCCAGCAGTTTTATTCCGAATCAGCCCCAGCATTTT. Amino acid sequence: CASSFIPNQPQHF.

The chain is built from TRBV7-3 and TRBJ2-6, with TRBD1 identical over 9 bases. V dropped 1 base and J dropped 0; count of bases not matched to a gene: 10. Germline assignment: CDR1 SGHTA and CDR2 FQGTGA. This CDR3 is built from 20 residues. The CDR3 reads CASSLRFPGTGNSGANVLTF. In DNA form, the CDR3 reads TGTGCCAGCAGCTTAAGGTTTCCCGGGACAGGGAACTCTGGGGCCAACGTCCTGACTTTC.

The rearrangement joins TRBV2 to TRBJ1-2; D unclear. The CDR3 totals 13 residues. V was shortened by 2 bases and J by 4 bases, with 8 bases between the two germline ends. The germline V gene encodes CDR1 SNHLY and CDR2 FYNNEI. DNA of the CDR3: TGTGCCAGCAGTGAAAGGACGGGCTATGGCTACACCTTC. Protein: CASSERTGYGYTF.

The chain has TRBV18 and TRBJ1-6; D is uncertain. Trimming left V 5 bases short and J 5 bases short, with 7 bases between. Germline CDR1 KGHSH, CDR2 LQKENI. The CDR3 consists of 13 residues. For the CDR3, the DNA is TGTGCCAGCTCAGGGCAGGATAATTCACCCCTCCACTTT. Protein product: CASSGQDNSPLHF.

The sample holds one count of this clone. The J gene is TRBJ2-7, the V gene TRBV7-6; 7 positions agree with TRBD1. The length of the CDR3 is 15 residues. Losses at the gene ends were 0 bases for V and 5 bases for J; bases not matched to a gene: 7. Germline V gene sequence: CDR1 SGHVS, CDR2 FNYEAQ. CDR3 protein: CASSLAGDSLHEQYF. The DNA for the CDR3 is TGTGCCAGCAGCTTAGCTGGGGACAGCCTCCACGAGCAGTACTTC.

The rearrangement uses TRBV24-1 and TRBJ2-5; D ambiguous. The CDR3 runs 12 residues. Trimming pared 6 bases from V and 1 base from J, leaving 5 bases between. CDR1 and CDR2 (germline): KGHDR, SFDVKD. The CDR3 protein is CATSRGQETQYF. The CDR3 DNA sequence: TGTGCCACCAGTAGAGGCCAAGAGACCCAGTACTTC.

CDR3 sequence: CASTIDRRTKETQYF. The CDR3 DNA reads as TGTGCCAGCACTATCGACAGGCGTACCAAAGAGACCCAGTACTTC. This rearrangement joins TRBV2 to TRBJ2-5, with D perhaps matching TRBD1 (6 bases). The germline gives CDR1 SNHLY, CDR2 FYNNEI. The CDR3 contains 15 residues. V dropped 7 bases and J dropped 3 bases, with 18 bases sitting between them.

The chain employs TRBV5-1 and TRBJ2-1; D gene unclear. The CDR3 sequence is 16 residues long. In germline, CDR1 is SGHRS, CDR2 YFSETQ. V lost 0 bases and J lost 5, with 15 bases in between. In DNA form, the CDR3 reads TGCGCCAGCAGCTTGGTGGTCTCCACACAGCACAATGAGCAGTTCTTC. Protein: CASSLVVSTQHNEQFF.

This clone turned up a few times. The V call is TRBV3-1 (or the pseudogene TRBV3-2), the J call TRBJ2-1; 8 bases match TRBD2. From germline, CDR1 is LGHDT and CDR2 YNNKEL (reference sequence). V was pared by 0 bases and J by 2 bases, with 6 bases of the junction left unmatched. The CDR3 sequence is 17 residues long. CDR3 in amino acids: CASSQEGGGLPYNEQFF. In nucleotides, the CDR3 is TGTGCCAGCAGCCAAGAGGGCGGGGGGCTGCCCTACAATGAGCAGTTCTTC.

The J gene is TRBJ2-1, the V gene TRBV24-1, with a possible D match to TRBD1 (6 bases). The CDR3 sequence is 12 residues long. Between the trimmed V and J ends, which lost 3 bases and 7 bases, there was a span of 6 bases. Germline V gene lookup returns CDR1 KGHDR and CDR2 SFDVKD. This CDR3 is CATSDQGNEQFF. The CDR3 DNA reads TGTGCCACCAGTGATCAGGGGAATGAGCAGTTCTTC.

The rearrangement links TRBV5-1 to TRBJ2-2, with 11 bases that match TRBD1. The junction had 11 bases not matched to a gene; V was cut back by 6 bases and J by 7 bases. Germline V gives CDR1 SGHRS, CDR2 YFSETQ. CDR3 size: 16 residues. This CDR3 reads CASKLRDRGAGGELFF. CDR3 in DNA: TGCGCCAGCAAGTTGAGGGACAGGGGGGCCGGCGGGGAGCTGTTTTTT. The full variable domain, with the rest looked up from reference TRBV5-1 and TRBJ2-2, is KAGVTQTPRYLIKTRGQQVTLSCSPISGHRSVSWYQQTPGQGLQFLFEYFSETQRNKGNFPGRFSGRQFSNSRSEMNVSTLELGDSALYLCASKLRDRGAGGELFFGEGSRLTVL.

The CDR3 DNA is TGTGCCAGCAGCCAAGATCTCCAAGGGATTATGGTGAACACTGAAGCTTTCTTT. Translating it yields CASSQDLQGIMVNTEAFF. The genes are TRBV3-1 (or the pseudogene TRBV3-2) and TRBJ1-1; D is uncertain. The V gene lost 0 bases and the J gene lost 0 bases, with 17 bases spanning the gap. The CDR3 contains 18 residues. Germline V gene data show CDR1 as LGHDT and CDR2 as YNNKEL (reference sequence).

The chain has TRBV14 and TRBJ1-1; 9 bases agree with TRBD1. Per the germline V gene, CDR1 is SGHDN and CDR2 is FVKESK. This CDR3 comprises 16 residues. Trimming cost V 0 bases and J 3 bases; bases outside gene matches: 5. The CDR3 nucleotides read TGTGCCAGCAGCCAAGACCCGGGACAGGGAGACACTGAAGCTTTCTTT. Protein sequence: CASSQDPGQGDTEAFF. Using reference TRBV14 and TRBJ1-1 for the parts outside the CDR3, the full variable domain is EAGVTQFPSHSVIEKGQTVTLRCDPISGHDNLYWYRRVMGKEIKFLLHFVKESKQDESGMPNNRFLAERTGGTYSTLKVQPAELEDSGVYFCASSQDPGQGDTEAFFGQGTRLTVV.

In this sample, this clone turned up a few times. The chain has TRBV19 and TRBJ1-1, with D perhaps TRBD1 (5 bases). CDR1 is LNHDA, CDR2 SQIVND, per germline (reference sequence). This CDR3 spans 12 amino acids. Trimming cost V 4 bases and J 8 bases, with 11 bases left between them. Here the CDR3 reads CASSTRRTEAFF. CDR3 in DNA: TGTGCCAGTAGTACTCGTAGGACAGAAGCTTTCTTT.

This clone has a handful of counts. J is TRBJ2-2 and V is TRBV6-5, with D perhaps TRBD2 (6 bases). Germline V CDR1 and CDR2: MNHEY, SVGAGI. Trimming removed 4 bases at V and 3 bases at J, with 9 bases between. CDR3 length: 14 residues. The CDR3 sequence is CASSFREDTGELFF. In DNA, the CDR3 is TGTGCCAGCAGTTTTAGGGAGGACACCGGGGAGCTGTTTTTT.

This clone is a singleton in its sample. The rearrangement joins TRBV5-1 to TRBJ2-1; 8 positions match TRBD1. Germline loops: CDR1 SGHRS, CDR2 YFSETQ. Germline trimming cut 5 bases from V and 4 bases from J; bases unmatched to any gene: 8. CDR3 length equals 15 residues. CDR3 nucleotides: TGCGCCAGCAGAAAGGGACAGGTAGCATACAATGAGCAGTTCTTC. Its translation is CASRKGQVAYNEQFF.

The chain uses TRBV12-3 or TRBV12-4 and TRBJ1-6; the D is unclear. V lost 9 bases and J lost 8, with 11 bases in between. This CDR3 comprises 12 residues. CDR3 DNA sequence: TGTGCCAGTTCGGTCGGATATTCACCCCTCCACTTT. Amino acids: CASSVGYSPLHF.